This T cell receptor beta chain was identified in a study of response to subunit inactivated influenza vaccine. The CDR3 totals 12 residues. V shed 2 bases and J shed 7 bases, with 10 bases lying between them. Germline V lookup: CDR1 SQVTM, CDR2 ANQGSEA. TCRdb ran MiXCR on the RT-PCR reads and lists one entry per CDR3 protein. The profile shows more than 500,000 distinct CDR3 sequences, about 10% of them singletons. There are a few counts of this clonotype. A further study also used this sample, focusing on T cells expressing NK-cell markers. As reported in that work: Scientists made TCR beta cDNA using 5'RACE template switching with UMIs. One of eight sequenced donors was HCMV-seronegative; the other seven were seropositive. In several experiments, an anti-gamma-delta TCR antibody restricted sorting to alpha-beta TCR T cells.

V and J are TRBV29-1 and TRBJ2-3; unclear D gene. The source of this sequence is a man aged 50-60 years who received an inactivated influenza vaccine. The sample here was PBMCs from blood, taken on the day of vaccination. The CDR3 nucleotides are TGCAGCGTTGAATACGGCGGAAATACGCAGTATTTT. Amino acids: CSVEYGGNTQYF.